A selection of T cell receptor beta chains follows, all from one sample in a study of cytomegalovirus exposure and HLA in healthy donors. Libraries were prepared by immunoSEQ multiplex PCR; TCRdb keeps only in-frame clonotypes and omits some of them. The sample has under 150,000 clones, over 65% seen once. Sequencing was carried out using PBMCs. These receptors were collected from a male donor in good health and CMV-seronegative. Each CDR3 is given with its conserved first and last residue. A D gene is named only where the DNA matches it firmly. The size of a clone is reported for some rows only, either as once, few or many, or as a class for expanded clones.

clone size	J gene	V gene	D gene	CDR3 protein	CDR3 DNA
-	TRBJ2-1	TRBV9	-	CASSGQGLVNEQFF	TGTGCCAGCAGCGGCCAAGGACTGGTCAATGAGCAGTTCTTC
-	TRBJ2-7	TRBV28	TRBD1	CATGTGTEQYF	TGTGCCACTGGGACAGGGACCGAGCAGTACTTC
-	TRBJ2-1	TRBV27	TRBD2	CASSLGGRGNEQFF	TGTGCCAGCAGTTTAGGTGGGAGGGGCAATGAGCAGTTCTTC
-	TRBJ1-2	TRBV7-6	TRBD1	CASSPRGWNYGYTF	TGTGCCAGCAGCCCCAGGGGGTGGAACTATGGCTACACCTTC
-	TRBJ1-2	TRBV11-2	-	CASSLDLNYGYTF	TGTGCCAGCAGCCTAGACCTAAACTATGGCTACACCTTC
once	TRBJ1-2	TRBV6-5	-	CASRGNREEGGYTF	TGTGCCAGCAGGGGGAACAGGGAAGAGGGGGGCTACACCTTC
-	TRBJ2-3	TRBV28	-	CASSRPKDSLALSTDTQYF	TGTGCCAGCAGCCGCCCTAAGGACAGCTTAGCACTTAGCACAGATACGCAGTATTTT
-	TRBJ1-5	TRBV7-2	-	CASSPLWGGNQPQHF	TGTGCCAGCAGCCCCCTCTGGGGGGGCAATCAGCCCCAGCATTTT
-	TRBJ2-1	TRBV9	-	CASSVRYTYQGHNEQFF	TGTGCCAGCAGCGTCCGATACACATATCAGGGGCACAATGAGCAGTTCTTC
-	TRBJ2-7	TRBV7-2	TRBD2	CASSVYGGRAYEQYF	TGTGCCAGCAGCGTCTACGGCGGGAGGGCCTACGAGCAGTACTTC
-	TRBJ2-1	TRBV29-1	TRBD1	CSAGGGQGADEQFF	TGCAGCGCTGGGGGGGGACAGGGGGCAGATGAGCAGTTCTTC
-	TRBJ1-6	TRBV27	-	CASSLSSGTFNSPLHF	TGTGCCAGCAGTTTATCCTCCGGGACATTTAATTCACCCCTCCACTTT
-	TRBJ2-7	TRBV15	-	CATSPNRVTTYEQYF	TGTGCCACCAGCCCTAACAGGGTCACAACCTACGAGCAGTACTTC
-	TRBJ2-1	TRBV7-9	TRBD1	CASSQGQAEFF	TGTGCCAGCAGCCAGGGACAGGCAGAGTTCTTC
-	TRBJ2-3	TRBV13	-	CASSLTLGASSTDTQYF	TGTGCCAGCAGCTTAACGCTCGGTGCTAGCTCCACAGATACGCAGTATTTT
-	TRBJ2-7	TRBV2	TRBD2	CASNSGRGNYEQYF	TGTGCCAGCAACAGCGGGAGAGGAAACTACGAGCAGTACTTC
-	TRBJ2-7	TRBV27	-	CASSLRGLPSYEQYF	TGTGCCAGCAGTTTAAGGGGACTTCCCTCATACGAGCAGTACTTC